This is a list of T cell receptor beta chains from one sample in a study of cytomegalovirus exposure and HLA in healthy donors. Data came from immunoSEQ multiplex PCR; TCRdb stores just in-frame clones and leaves some out. The data hold some 130,000 clones, with under 80% observed a single time. What was sequenced was PBMCs. Receptors were obtained from a woman in her forties or fifties in good health and CMV-seropositive. CDR3s include the opening cysteine and the closing phenylalanine or tryptophan. D genes are given only for firm matches. The size entry is marked missing in some rows and otherwise reads once, few, many or a size class.

d_call | j_call | v_call | clone_size | cdr3_nt | cdr3_aa
. | TRBJ2-3 | TRBV6-1 | . | TGTGCCAGCAGTAAGCGGCACACAGATACGCAGTATTTT | CASSKRHTDTQYF
. | TRBJ1-1 | TRBV7-6 | . | TGTGCCAGCAGCTTACGGGTCCCTGAAGCTTTCTTT | CASSLRVPEAFF
TRBD2 | TRBJ2-7 | TRBV28 | . | TGTGCCAGCAGCCTGTATGAAGCGGGGGAGACCTACGAGCAGTACTTC | CASSLYEAGETYEQYF
TRBD1 | TRBJ1-2 | TRBV6-4 | . | TGTGCCAGCAGGTTGGTCCGTCCCGGGACAGGGCGGCGGCCTTATGGCTACACCTTC | CASRLVRPGTGRRPYGYTF
. | TRBJ2-6 | TRBV6-4 | once | TGTGCCAGCAGTGACAGCCTCTCTGGGGCCAACGTCCTGACTTTC | CASSDSLSGANVLTF
. | TRBJ2-7 | TRBV7-2 | . | TGTGCCAGCAGAACCGGTGTGGTTTCTTCCGAGCAGTACTTC | CASRTGVVSSEQYF
. | TRBJ2-7 | TRBV5-1 | . | TGCGCCAGCAGCTTGAACACAGGACGGGCCTACGAGCAGTACTTC | CASSLNTGRAYEQYF
TRBD1 | TRBJ2-5 | TRBV7-2 | . | TGTGCCAGCAGCTTAGCGATGGCAGGGGGTGGTCAAGAGACCCAGTACTTC | CASSLAMAGGGQETQYF
. | TRBJ1-6 | TRBV5-6 | once | TGTGCCAGCAGCTTGGCGGTGGGGGGTAATTCACCCCTCCACTTT | CASSLAVGGNSPLHF
. | TRBJ2-7 | TRBV11-2 | once | TGTGCCAGCAGCCACAGCGGCTCCTACGAGCAGTACTTC | CASSHSGSYEQYF
TRBD2 | TRBJ2-1 | TRBV7-2 | . | TGTGCCAGCAGCTTAAGTAGCGGGGGAAACAATGAGCAGTTCTTC | CASSLSSGGNNEQFF
TRBD1 | TRBJ1-4 | TRBV7-8 | . | TGTGCCAGCAGCAGGGACAGGGGTTCAACTAATGAAAAACTGTTTTTT | CASSRDRGSTNEKLFF
TRBD2 | TRBJ2-4 | TRBV7-2 | once | TGTGCCAGCAGCTTAGGCTCGCGGGGGGGCGGGGAACGGAGTCAGTACTTC | CASSLGSRGGGERSQYF
TRBD2 | TRBJ2-7 | TRBV19 | . | TGTGCCAGTAGTGACGGGACTAGCGTATTTCATTCCTACGAGCAGTACTTC | CASSDGTSVFHSYEQYF
. | TRBJ1-4 | TRBV5-1 | . | TGCGCCAGCAGCTCCCAGGGAAATGAAAAACTGTTTTTT | CASSSQGNEKLFF
. | TRBJ1-1 | TRBV30 | . | TGTGCCTGGAGTGTAAACAGGGACACTGAAGCTTTCTTT | CAWSVNRDTEAFF
. | TRBJ1-2 | TRBV28 | . | TGTGCCAGCAGCCCGATCAGCTATGGCTACACCTTC | CASSPISYGYTF
TRBD1 | TRBJ2-2 | TRBV19 | . | TGTGCCAGTAGACCGGGACAGGGGGCCGGGGAGCTGTTTTTT | CASRPGQGAGELFF
. | TRBJ2-2 | TRBV12-5 | . | TGTGCTAGTGGTCCTTTGACCGGGGAGCTGTTTTTT | CASGPLTGELFF
. | TRBJ2-2 | TRBV2 | . | TGTGCCAGCAGACCATCGCAGGGGTCCCCCACCGGGGAGCTGTTTTTT | CASRPSQGSPTGELFF
TRBD2 | TRBJ2-5 | TRBV6-1 | . | TGTGCCAGCAGTGATTCCCGACTAGCGGGGGGCGGGGAGACCCAGTACTTC | CASSDSRLAGGGETQYF
. | TRBJ1-4 | TRBV20-1 | . | TGCAGTGCCCGGAGGAATGAAAAACTGTTTTTT | CSARRNEKLFF
. | TRBJ1-5 | TRBV5-6 | . | TGTGCCAGCAGCTTGTTGGGAGGGCAGGGTGCTTTTCAGCCCCAGCATTTT | CASSLLGGQGAFQPQHF
TRBD2 | TRBJ2-3 | TRBV5-6 | . | TGTGCCAGCAGCTCAATACCAGCGGGGTTGACAGATACGCAGTATTTT | CASSSIPAGLTDTQYF
TRBD1 | TRBJ1-5 | TRBV30 | . | TGTGCCTGCACAGGGGCTGGGAGCAATCAGCCCCAGCATTTT | CACTGAGSNQPQHF
TRBD1 | TRBJ1-1 | TRBV19 | few | TGTGCCAGTAGGACCCCCGCGACAGGGCGAAACACTGAAGCTTTCTTT | CASRTPATGRNTEAFF
TRBD1 | TRBJ1-5 | TRBV28 | . | TGTGCCAGCGGGGCCGGGGACAGGGCATATCAGCCCCAGCATTTT | CASGAGDRAYQPQHF
TRBD2 | TRBJ2-5 | TRBV25-1 | . | TGTGCCAGCAGTGACACGGGACTAGCCCTAGCGGAGACCCAGTACTTC | CASSDTGLALAETQYF
TRBD2 | TRBJ2-3 | TRBV7-2 | . | TGTGCCAGCAGCCTTAGCGGGGGGAACACAGATACGCAGTATTTT | CASSLSGGNTDTQYF
. | TRBJ1-2 | TRBV18 | . | TGTGCCAGCTCACCACGGGGAGAGAACTATGGCTACACCTTC | CASSPRGENYGYTF
. | TRBJ2-7 | TRBV5-5 | . | TGTGCCAGCAGCTTGGCGGCCTCGGGTTCCTACGAGCAGTACTTC | CASSLAASGSYEQYF
. | TRBJ2-7 | TRBV4-2 | . | TGTGCCAGCAGCCAAGAAGCCGGGACTTCTTCTTCGGTGTACTTC | CASSQEAGTSSSVYF
. | TRBJ2-1 | TRBV20-1 | . | TGCAGTGCTAGAATCGGGGATGAGCAGTTCTTC | CSARIGDEQFF
TRBD1 | TRBJ2-5 | TRBV5-4 | . | TGTGCCAGCAGCGAAGGGGTACAGGGGGTCAGGGTGGAGACCCAGTACTTC | CASSEGVQGVRVETQYF
TRBD1 | TRBJ2-1 | TRBV5-1 | . | TGCGCCAGCAGCTTGGCCGCAGGGGGCGGCTCCTACAATGAGCAGTTCTTC | CASSLAAGGGSYNEQFF
TRBD2 | TRBJ2-5 | TRBV19 | . | TGTGCCAGTAGGAGCGGGGTCCAAGAGACCCAGTACTTC | CASRSGVQETQYF
. | TRBJ2-5 | TRBV6-6 | . | TGTGCCAGCATTCCGACAGGCCAAGAGACAGAGACCCAGTACTTC | CASIPTGQETETQYF
. | TRBJ2-7 | TRBV5-6 | once | TGTGCCAGCAGCTATGGACAACCAACCTACGAGCAGTACTTC | CASSYGQPTYEQYF
. | TRBJ2-2 | TRBV28 | . | TGTGCCAGCAGACTGATGAAGGGGACATCTGTTACCGGGGAGCTGTTTTTT | CASRLMKGTSVTGELFF
. | TRBJ1-4 | TRBV19 | . | TGTGCCAGTAGTTTCTCCCGAAAACTGTTTTTT | CASSFSRKLFF
. | TRBJ2-3 | TRBV28 | . | TGTGCCAGCAGTTTACCAGGGGCAGATACGCAGTATTTT | CASSLPGADTQYF
TRBD2 | TRBJ2-3 | TRBV7-2 | . | TGTGCCAGCAGCGGTAGCGGGGGGTCAGATACGCAGTATTTT | CASSGSGGSDTQYF
TRBD1 | TRBJ2-2 | TRBV2 | . | TGTGCCACCGCCACCGACAGGGGTGCTGGCGGGGAGCTGTTTTTT | CATATDRGAGGELFF
TRBD1 | TRBJ1-5 | TRBV2 | few | TGTGCCAGCAGTGGGACAGGCGAAAATCAGCCCCAGCATTTT | CASSGTGENQPQHF
TRBD1 | TRBJ2-5 | TRBV9 | once | TGTGCCAGCAGCGTAGTGGACAGGGGGCGCGAGGAGACCCAGTACTTC | CASSVVDRGREETQYF
. | TRBJ2-7 | TRBV11-3 | . | TGTGCCAGCAGTCAACGAAGGGGGGGCGAGCAGTACTTC | CASSQRRGGEQYF
. | TRBJ2-1 | TRBV6-1 | . | TGTGCCAGCAGTGATTCGGGGGAGGTTTACAATGAGCAGTTCTTC | CASSDSGEVYNEQFF
. | TRBJ1-6 | TRBV6-1 | . | TGTGCCAGCAGAGAAGGGCCCAGGGGAACGTCCTATAATTCACCCCTCCACTTT | CASREGPRGTSYNSPLHF
. | TRBJ2-7 | TRBV2 | few | TGTGCCAGCAGGGGGGGTTACGAGCAGTACTTC | CASRGGYEQYF
TRBD1 | TRBJ2-7 | TRBV6-1 | . | TGTGCCAGCAGCGGCGACAGGGTGACCTACGAGCAGTACTTC | CASSGDRVTYEQYF
. | TRBJ2-1 | TRBV5-1 | . | TGCGCCAGCACGACCGGGACCTACAATGAGCAGTTCTTC | CASTTGTYNEQFF
TRBD2 | TRBJ2-3 | TRBV27 | . | TGTGCCAGCAGTTTACCCGGGGGGGCTCGAGATACGCAGTATTTT | CASSLPGGARDTQYF
. | TRBJ2-3 | TRBV30 | . | TGTGCCTGGAGCCGAATGACTGCGGATACGCAGTATTTT | CAWSRMTADTQYF
TRBD2 | TRBJ2-5 | TRBV9 | . | TGTGCCAGCAGCTTTGGACTAGGGGATACCCAGTACTTC | CASSFGLGDTQYF
. | TRBJ2-3 | TRBV7-2 | . | TGTGCCAGCAGCTTAGAGCTGGGGCGGAATTGGTATTTT | CASSLELGRNWYF
TRBD2 | TRBJ2-1 | TRBV11-2 | . | TGTGCCAGCAGCTTAGCGTCTAGCGGGGGGGGGCGGGGTAACAATGAGCAGTTCTTC | CASSLASSGGGRGNNEQFF
. | TRBJ2-7 | TRBV25-1 | few | TGTGCCAGCAGCCCCGGGTCTTACTTC | CASSPGSYF
TRBD1 | TRBJ2-1 | TRBV5-7 | . | TGTGCCAGCACCCTCGGACAGGGCCCCTACAATGAGCAGTTCTTC | CASTLGQGPYNEQFF
TRBD1 | TRBJ1-5 | TRBV6-1 | . | TGTGCCAGCAGTGAGGTAGACAGGGAGGAGCCCCAGCATTTT | CASSEVDREEPQHF
TRBD1 | TRBJ1-2 | TRBV2 | . | TGTGCCAGCAGTGTAACCTCAGGACAGGGGTATGGCTACACCTTC | CASSVTSGQGYGYTF